The clone carrying this TCR beta chain was seen just once. The V and J ends lost 1 base and 15 bases respectively, with 13 bases between them. Germline V gene data show CDR1 as LGHDT and CDR2 as YNNKEL (reference sequence). The CDR3 is made up of 12 amino acids. The data were taken from a study of blood T cell repertoires in COVID-19. Study-level background: COVID-19 samples collected from the United States, Italy and Spain covered acute and convalescent phases. The analysed material was cDNA or gDNA that came from T cells, B-cell-depleted T cells, or PBMCs.

Per the original data handling: Amplifying reference gene primers gave estimates of nucleated cell counts. The repertoire was sequenced with immunoSEQ multiplex PCR; TCRdb's copy has only in-frame clones and lacks some. V and J calls and clone size are copied from that table; D and trimming were computed from the DNA. The sample includes some 140,000 clones, 75% to 80% of them seen just once. The chain is built from TRBV3-1 (or the pseudogene TRBV3-2) and TRBJ2-1; tentatively, D is TRBD2 (7 bases). The sequence derives from a man older than 75 with acute or convalescent COVID-19. Sequences were obtained from peripheral blood. The CDR3 reads CASSQGTGGRFF. The CDR3, as DNA: TGTGCCAGCAGCCAAGGGACGGGGGGCAGGTTCTTC.